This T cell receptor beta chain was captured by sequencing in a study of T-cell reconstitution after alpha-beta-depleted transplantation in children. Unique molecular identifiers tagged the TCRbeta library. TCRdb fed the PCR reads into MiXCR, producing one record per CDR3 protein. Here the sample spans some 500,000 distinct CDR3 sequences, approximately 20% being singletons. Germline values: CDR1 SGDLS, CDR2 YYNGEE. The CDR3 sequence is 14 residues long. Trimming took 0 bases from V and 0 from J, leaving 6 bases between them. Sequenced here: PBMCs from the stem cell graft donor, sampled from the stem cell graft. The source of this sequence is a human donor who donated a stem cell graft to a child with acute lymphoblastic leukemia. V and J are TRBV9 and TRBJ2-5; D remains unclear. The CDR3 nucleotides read TGTGCCAGCAGCGTAGGAACGTACCAAGAGACCCAGTACTTC. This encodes CASSVGTYQETQYF.